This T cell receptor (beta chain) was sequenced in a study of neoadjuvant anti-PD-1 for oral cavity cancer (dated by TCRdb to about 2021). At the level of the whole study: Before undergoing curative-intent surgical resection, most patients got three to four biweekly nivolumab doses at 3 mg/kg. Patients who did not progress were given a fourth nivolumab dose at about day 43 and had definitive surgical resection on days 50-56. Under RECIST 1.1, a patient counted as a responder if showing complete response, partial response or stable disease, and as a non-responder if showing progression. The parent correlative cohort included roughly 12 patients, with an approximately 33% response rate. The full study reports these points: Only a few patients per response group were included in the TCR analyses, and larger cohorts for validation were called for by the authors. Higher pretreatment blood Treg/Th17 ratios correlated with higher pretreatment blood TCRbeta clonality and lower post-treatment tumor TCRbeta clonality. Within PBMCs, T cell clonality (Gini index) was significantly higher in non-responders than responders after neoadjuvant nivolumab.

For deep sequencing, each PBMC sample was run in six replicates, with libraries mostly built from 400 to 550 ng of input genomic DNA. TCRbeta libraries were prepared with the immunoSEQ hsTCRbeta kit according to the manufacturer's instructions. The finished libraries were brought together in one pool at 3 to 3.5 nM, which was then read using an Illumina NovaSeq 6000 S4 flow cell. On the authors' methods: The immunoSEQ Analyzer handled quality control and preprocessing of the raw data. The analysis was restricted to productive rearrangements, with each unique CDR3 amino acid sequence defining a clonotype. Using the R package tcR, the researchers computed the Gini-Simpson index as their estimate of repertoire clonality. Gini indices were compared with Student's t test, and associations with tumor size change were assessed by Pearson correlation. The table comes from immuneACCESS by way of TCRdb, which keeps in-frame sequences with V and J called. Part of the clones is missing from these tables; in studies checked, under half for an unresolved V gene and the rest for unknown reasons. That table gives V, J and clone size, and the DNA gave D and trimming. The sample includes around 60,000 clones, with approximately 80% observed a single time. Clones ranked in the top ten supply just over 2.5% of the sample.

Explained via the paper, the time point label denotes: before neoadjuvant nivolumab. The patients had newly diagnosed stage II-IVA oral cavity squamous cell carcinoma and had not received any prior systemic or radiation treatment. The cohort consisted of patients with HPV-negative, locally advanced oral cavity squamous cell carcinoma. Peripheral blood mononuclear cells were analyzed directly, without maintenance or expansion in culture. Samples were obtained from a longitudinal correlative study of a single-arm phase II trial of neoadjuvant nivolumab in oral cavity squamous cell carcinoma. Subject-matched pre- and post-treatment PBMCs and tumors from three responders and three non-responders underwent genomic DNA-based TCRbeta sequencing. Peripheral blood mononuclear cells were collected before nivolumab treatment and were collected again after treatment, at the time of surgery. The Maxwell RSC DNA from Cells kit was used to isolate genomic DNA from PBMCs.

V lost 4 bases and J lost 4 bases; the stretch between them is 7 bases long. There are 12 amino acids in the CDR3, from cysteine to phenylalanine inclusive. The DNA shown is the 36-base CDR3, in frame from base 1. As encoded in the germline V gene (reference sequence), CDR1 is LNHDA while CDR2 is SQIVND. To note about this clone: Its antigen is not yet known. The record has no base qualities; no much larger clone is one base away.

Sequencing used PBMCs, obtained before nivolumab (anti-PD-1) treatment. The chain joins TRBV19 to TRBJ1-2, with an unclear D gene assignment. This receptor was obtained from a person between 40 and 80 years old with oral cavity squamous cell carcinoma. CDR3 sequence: CASSKGSYGYTF. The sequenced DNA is TGTGCCAGTAGTAAAGGTTCCTATGGCTACACCTTC.